The 18 T cell receptor beta chains listed next were all sequenced from one sample in a study of CD8+ T cells in alopecia areata. Extraction and reverse transcription of RNA yielded cDNA as the sequencing template. Method: immunoSEQ multiplex PCR; TCRdb's copy keeps in-frame clones and lacks some. The table includes fewer than 200,000 clones, 50% to 60% detected once. The input for sequencing was CD4+ T cells sorted from blood, taken at week 0. The source of these receptors is a human donor with alopecia areata.

V gene TRBV5-1 combines with J gene TRBJ1-6; D uncertain. The CDR3 extends over 14 amino acids. Germline CDR1 is SGHRS and CDR2 is YFSETQ. V shed 1 base and J shed 8 bases, with 10 bases lying between them. The CDR3 DNA reads as TGCGCCAGCAGCTTGAGGACGAATGATTCACCCCTCCACTTT. Encoded protein: CASSLRTNDSPLHF.

The chain carries TRBV29-1 and TRBJ2-1; 8 bases fit TRBD1. This CDR3 region has 15 residues. Germline lookup yields CDR1 SQVTM and CDR2 ANQGSEA. The J segment lost 4 bases and the V segment lost 2 bases, leaving 7 bases of the junction unmatched. The CDR3 nucleotides are TGCAGCGTTGAATCCGGGACAGGCCTTTACAATGAGCAGTTCTTC. Translated: CSVESGTGLYNEQFF.

The rearrangement uses TRBV5-1 and TRBJ2-7; no firm D call. Germline CDR1 is SGHRS and CDR2 is YFSETQ. The CDR3 has 14 residues. V lost 3 bases to trimming and J lost 6 bases, with 16 bases between them. This CDR3 is CASSSGYKGTEQYF. DNA for the CDR3: TGCGCCAGCAGCTCCGGGTACAAGGGAACCGAGCAGTACTTC.

The V gene is TRBV7-8, the J gene TRBJ2-3; TRBD1 or TRBD2 may be the D gene (7 bases each). The V end lost 7 bases, the J end lost 2 bases, and 13 bases lay between the germline ends. The CDR3 has 14 residues. Per germline, CDR1 SGHVS and CDR2 FQNEAQ. In nucleotides, the CDR3 is TGTGCCAGCATCAGGGGGGGGACCACAGATACGCAGTATTTT. This codes for CASIRGGTTDTQYF.

This clone was seen only a few times. The chain has TRBV30 and TRBJ1-2; D is uncertain. The CDR3 is 12 residues long. V was cut by 0 bases and J by 7 bases, with 9 bases left in between. From germline, CDR1 is GTSNPN and CDR2 SVGIG (reference sequence). CDR3 region: CAWSVRGGGYTF. CDR3 coding DNA: TGTGCCTGGAGTGTGCGGGGAGGTGGCTACACCTTC.

V gene TRBV7-9 combines with J gene TRBJ1-2; the match to TRBD1 covers 8 bases. In germline, CDR1 is SEHNR, CDR2 FQNEAQ (reference sequence). The CDR3 contains 14 residues. The junction had 9 bases not matched to a gene; V was cut back by 4 bases and J by 8 bases. CDR3 amino acids: CASSSGGGIRGYTF. For the CDR3, the DNA is TGTGCCAGCAGCTCAGGGGGCGGTATTCGCGGCTACACCTTC.

The gene calls are TRBV15 and TRBJ2-1, with D maybe TRBD2 (5 bases). The V end lost 0 bases, the J end lost 4 bases, and 13 bases lay between the germline ends. Germline V gene data show CDR1 as LNHNV and CDR2 as YYDKDF (reference sequence). CDR3 length: 16 residues. CDR3 amino acids: CATSRDRSGLYNEQFF. In nucleotides, the CDR3 is TGTGCCACCAGCAGAGATAGGAGCGGACTTTACAATGAGCAGTTCTTC.

The J gene is TRBJ1-2, the V gene TRBV20-1; D call uncertain. The CDR3 spans 11 residues. V was clipped by 0 bases and J by 7 bases, with 6 bases between them. Germline V CDR1 and CDR2: DFQATT, SNEGSKA (reference sequence). The DNA of the CDR3 is TGCAGTGCTAGAGATTTCCCTGGCTACACCTTC. Translation gives CSARDFPGYTF.

V usage is TRBV30 and J usage is TRBJ1-2; D gene unclear. This CDR3 is built from 11 residues. Germline V lookup: CDR1 GTSNPN, CDR2 SVGIG (reference sequence). The V gene lost 1 base and the J gene lost 10 bases, with 10 bases spanning the gap. Here the CDR3 reads CAWSGGGDYTF. As DNA, the CDR3 is TGTGCCTGGAGTGGGGGTGGAGACTACACCTTC.

V and J are TRBV4-1 and TRBJ2-2; 8 positions match TRBD1. This CDR3 contains 15 residues. The V and J ends lost 4 bases and 7 bases, in that order; junction bases with no gene match: 8. Germline V gene lookup returns CDR1 MGHRA and CDR2 YSYEKL. DNA for the CDR3: TGCGCCAGCAGCCCGCGGGACAGGACCAACGGGGAGCTGTTTTTT. Its translation is CASSPRDRTNGELFF.

The chain couples TRBV5-1 to TRBJ2-1, with 10 bases that match TRBD2. Germline V gene data show CDR1 as SGHRS and CDR2 as YFSETQ. The CDR3 totals 14 residues. The junction had 4 bases not matched to a gene; V was cut back by 4 bases and J by 6 bases. CDR3: CASSSGGAPNEQFF. The CDR3 DNA reads as TGCGCCAGCAGCAGCGGGGGGGCGCCCAATGAGCAGTTCTTC.

Comments on this clone: The junction departs from germline at one end; a sequencing error may be responsible. The V and J genes are TRBV5-6 and TRBJ2-7; weak D call: TRBD1 (6 bases). Germline V gene lookup returns CDR1 SGHDT and CDR2 YYEEEE. The CDR3 runs to 13 residues. The CDR3 here is CASSQGRTGHIQF. DNA for the CDR3: TGTGCCAGCAGCCAAGGGCGAACGGGACATATCCAGTTC.

V usage is TRBV4-1 and J usage is TRBJ1-4; D gene ambiguous. V lost 5 bases and J 7 bases, leaving 11 bases between the germline ends. This CDR3 comprises 13 residues. Looked up from germline, CDR1 is MGHRA and CDR2 is YSYEKL. The CDR3 DNA reads TGCGCCAGCAGCGAGGACCCAACTGAAAAACTGTTTTTT. Translating it yields CASSEDPTEKLFF.

The V call is TRBV25-1, the J call TRBJ2-7; D is perhaps TRBD2 (6 bases). The V end lost 1 base, the J end lost 4 bases, and 23 bases lay between the germline ends. Germline CDR1 reads MGHDK; CDR2 reads SYGVNS. The CDR3 is 18 amino acids. The chain's CDR3 is CASSELRGGQDRLYEQYF. The CDR3 nucleotides read TGTGCCAGCAGTGAATTGCGGGGTGGACAAGACAGACTTTACGAGCAGTACTTC.

The chain is built from TRBV5-1 and TRBJ2-7; 8 nucleotides agree with TRBD2. The CDR3 is made up of 15 amino acids. V gave up 4 bases and J gave up 4 bases; unmatched junction bases: 10. Germline CDR1 SGHRS, CDR2 YFSETQ. CDR3 region: CASSKTSAGAYEQYF. The CDR3 nucleotides are TGCGCCAGCAGCAAGACCTCAGCGGGGGCGTACGAGCAGTACTTC.

This clone has more than one count but fewer than ten. The rearrangement uses TRBV7-9 and TRBJ1-5, with D perhaps TRBD1 (6 bases). The CDR3 has 14 residues. V shed 1 base and J shed 7 bases, with 11 bases lying between them. Germline V gene sequence: CDR1 SEHNR, CDR2 FQNEAQ (reference sequence). The DNA for the CDR3 is TGTGCCAGCAGCTTAGGGGCAGGGGCACAGCCCCAGCATTTT. Encoded protein: CASSLGAGAQPQHF.

This chain links TRBV29-1 with TRBJ1-1; D is uncertain. Germline CDR1 SQVTM, CDR2 ANQGSEA. The CDR3 has 13 residues. Trimming left V 6 bases short and J 0 bases short, with 11 bases between. In DNA, the CDR3 is TGCAGCGTCCAACGCAACTTGAACACTGAAGCTTTCTTT. Amino acids: CSVQRNLNTEAFF. The full variable domain, with the rest looked up from reference TRBV29-1 and TRBJ1-1, is SAVISQKPSRDICQRGTSLTIQCQVDSQVTMMFWYRQQPGQSLTLIATANQGSEATYESGFVIDKFPISRPNLTFSTLTVSNMSPEDSSIYLCSVQRNLNTEAFFGQGTRLTVV.

For the CDR3, the DNA is TGCGCCAGCAGCCCCACAGGGGGCCGTTCACCCCTCCACTTT. Its protein is CASSPTGGRSPLHF. This chain joins TRBV5-1 and TRBJ1-6, with TRBD1 matching over 9 bases. Germline-derived CDR1 and CDR2 are SGHRS and YFSETQ. There are 14 residues in the CDR3. Germline trimming cut 4 bases from V and 9 bases from J; bases unmatched to any gene: 5.